Described below is a single TCR beta chain sequence and its context. This sample was included in a study of blood T cell repertoires in COVID-19. Study-level information: T cells, B-cell-depleted T cells, or PBMCs provided the cDNA or gDNA that served as material.

CDR1 and CDR2 (germline): SEHNR, FQNEAQ (reference sequence). The V segment lost 4 bases and the J segment 3 bases; nucleotides outside the gene matches: 8. The CDR3 spans 18 residues. Authors' processing steps: From reference gene primer amplification, estimates of nucleated cell counts were derived. Profiling relied on immunoSEQ multiplex PCR, and the TCRdb table lists in-frame clones only, not all of them. For V, J and clone size, that table is used; D and trimming come from the DNA. The table lists 300,000 to 450,000 clones, about 90% of them singletons. One Seattle source followed patients from active infection through their disease course.

The clonotype comes from a woman in her twenties or thirties with COVID-19, enrolled during active disease. The specimen was peripheral blood. The chain uses TRBV7-9 and TRBJ2-3; 15 nucleotides match TRBD2. This chain's CDR3 is CASSSRTGTSGRTDTQYF. CDR3 bases: TGTGCCAGCAGCTCTCGTACCGGGACTAGCGGGAGGACAGATACGCAGTATTTT.